There are many counts of the clone carrying this TCR beta chain. Its antigen is not identified. The data originate from a study of neurological immune-mediated disorders. Study conclusions and caveats: The study phylogenetically grouped the repertoires of 18 of 34 multiple sclerosis patients into one related-CDR3 cluster, a possible signature. None of the CDR3 amino acid sequences of expanded clones recurred across subjects, suggesting private repertoires in all groups.

cDNA synthesis was performed by 5'RACE with 10-nucleotide random UMIs. Each CDR3 protein is one row after TCRdb ran MiXCR on the 5' RACE reads. Here the sample spans about 60,000 distinct CDR3 sequences, around 3.6% being singletons. The CDR3 extends over 18 amino acids. The V and J ends lost 0 bases and 1 base respectively, with 17 bases between them. In germline, CDR1 is LNHNV, CDR2 YYDKDF (reference sequence). Unsorted libraries were prepared from 2 million PBMCs held at -80 C. V usage is TRBV15 and J usage is TRBJ2-3; weak D call: TRBD1 (5 bases). Source material: PBMCs. This clonotype originated in a man aged 25 to 40 with multiple sclerosis. DNA for the CDR3: TGTGCCACCAGCAGAGAAAGGGTCTCAGGGTTTGGCACAGATACGCAGTATTTT. It yields the protein CATSRERVSGFGTDTQYF.